The next 8 T cell receptor beta chains were all read from a single sample in a study of T-cell reconstitution after alpha-beta-depleted transplantation in children. Using unique molecular identifiers, the investigators prepared the TCRbeta library. TCRdb called the PCR reads again in MiXCR, with one record for every CDR3 protein. Altogether 200,000 to 250,000 distinct CDR3 sequences are present, around 25% being singletons, with the ten largest covering 4% to 5.5%. The sequencing here drew on PBMCs, mostly from graft donor cells, taken 360 days after TCRalphabeta/CD19-depleted stem cell transplant. These receptors came from a female patient aged 2-9 years who had a stem cell transplant for congenital amegakaryocytic thrombocytopenia, so the T cells may come from the graft donor.

The count of this clonotype is one. V is TRBV4-2 and J is TRBJ2-1; D tentatively fits TRBD1 or TRBD2 (5 bases each). The V end lost 3 bases, the J end lost 6 bases, and 9 bases lay between the germline ends. This CDR3 is built from 13 residues. The germline V gene has CDR1 LGHNA and CDR2 YNFKEQ. CDR3 region: CASSHRDLNEQFF. Written as DNA, the CDR3 is TGTGCCAGCAGCCACCGGGACCTCAATGAGCAGTTCTTC.

The chain recombines TRBV29-1 with TRBJ2-1; 8 bases agree with TRBD2. The germline CDR1 and CDR2 sequences are SQVTM and ANQGSEA. Losses at the gene ends were 7 bases for V and 13 bases for J; bases not matched to a gene: 18. CDR3 length equals 14 residues. The CDR3 nucleotides are TGCAGCGGACTTGGGACTAGTTATTTTGGATCCCAGTTCTTC. Its protein is CSGLGTSYFGSQFF.

There are many counts of this clonotype. The CDR3 protein is CASRGYNEQFF. In DNA form, the CDR3 reads TGTGCCAGCAGGGGTTACAATGAGCAGTTCTTC. The rearrangement uses TRBV28 and TRBJ2-1; D is unresolved. Germline V gene lookup returns CDR1 MDHEN and CDR2 SYDVKM. Between the trimmed V and J ends, which lost 6 bases and 4 bases, there was a span of 4 bases. This CDR3 is built from 11 residues. The full variable domain, in which reference TRBV28 and TRBJ2-1 provide the parts outside the CDR3, is DVKVTQSSRYLVKRTGEKVFLECVQDMDHENMFWYRQDPGLGLRLIYFSYDVKMKEKGDIPEGYSVSREKKERFSLILESASTNQTSMYLCASRGYNEQFFGPGTRLTVL.

The chain joins TRBV5-1 to TRBJ2-2, with unresolved D. Germline V CDR1 and CDR2: SGHRS, YFSETQ. The CDR3 contains 13 residues. V lost 2 bases to trimming and J lost 6 bases, with 8 bases between them. The CDR3 bases are TGCGCCAGCAGCTTAAGCCAATCCGGGGAGCTGTTTTTT. It yields the protein CASSLSQSGELFF.

The chain employs TRBV29-1 and TRBJ1-2; weak D call: TRBD1 (5 bases). The CDR3 spans 13 residues. Germline values: CDR1 SQVTM, CDR2 ANQGSEA. Trimming removed 4 bases from V and 5 bases from J, with 14 bases in between. The CDR3 DNA follows: TGCAGCGTTGGTTTTACGGGGGGATATGGCTACACCTTC. It translates to CSVGFTGGYGYTF.

This chain links TRBV5-1 with TRBJ1-1; D not certain. CDR1 and CDR2 from the germline V gene are SGHRS and YFSETQ. This CDR3 comprises 15 residues. Trimming left V 3 bases short and J 0 bases short, with 12 bases between. The CDR3 loop is CASSSSSGLNTEAFF. As DNA, the CDR3 is TGCGCCAGCAGCTCTTCTTCGGGCCTGAACACTGAAGCTTTCTTT.

This clonotype has ten or more counts. The genes are TRBV7-2 and TRBJ2-2, with D unresolved. The CDR3 is 14 amino acids. The V end was cut by 5 bases, the J end by 4 bases, with 11 bases between. CDR1 is SGHTA and CDR2 is FQGNSA in the germline V gene. This CDR3 reads CASSPTALTGELFF. The CDR3 bases are TGTGCCAGCAGCCCAACGGCCCTCACCGGGGAGCTGTTTTTT.

This clonotype turned up a few times. This chain connects TRBV6-5 to TRBJ2-5; unclear D gene. V was shortened by 0 bases and J by 5 bases, with 7 bases between the two germline ends. Germline V gene sequence: CDR1 MNHEY, CDR2 SVGAGI. CDR3 length: 13 amino acids. CDR3 residues: CASSYSFRETQYF. The CDR3, as DNA: TGTGCCAGCAGTTACTCGTTTCGGGAGACCCAGTACTTC.